One sample yielded the 27 T cell receptor beta chains listed below, sequenced in a study of blood T cell repertoires in COVID-19. Only in-frame clones appear in the TCRdb table, and some are missing; sequencing was by immunoSEQ multiplex PCR. Here the sample spans more than 150,000 clones, about 80% being singletons. Sequenced input: peripheral blood. Receptors originate from a man aged 55 to 70 with acute or convalescent COVID-19.

The chain carries TRBV6-2 or TRBV6-3 and TRBJ1-1; maybe TRBD1 (5 bases). Trimming took off 2 bases at V and 2 bases at J, with 9 bases between the two ends. CDR1 MNHEY and CDR2 SVGEGT come from the germline V gene. The CDR3 sequence is 14 residues long. The CDR3 loop reads CASSYQGLNTEAFF. The CDR3 DNA sequence: TGTGCCAGCAGTTACCAGGGCCTTAACACTGAAGCTTTCTTT.

The chain is built from TRBV10-3 and TRBJ2-2; TRBD2 matches 9 bases. This CDR3 is built from 17 residues. Losses at the gene ends were 6 bases for V and 9 bases for J; bases not matched to a gene: 17. Germline CDR1 is ENHRY and CDR2 is SYGVKD. The CDR3 protein is CAISQGLAGSRGRELFF. For the CDR3, the DNA is TGTGCCATCAGCCAGGGGCTAGCGGGGAGCCGTGGCCGGGAGCTGTTTTTT.

The rearrangement uses TRBV7-8 and TRBJ1-1, with 12 bases aligning to TRBD1. CDR3 length: 16 residues. Germline V CDR1 and CDR2: SGHVS, FQNEAQ. The V gene end was trimmed by 5 bases and the J gene end by 10 bases; junction bases not matched to a gene: 14. DNA of the CDR3: TGTGCCAGCAGCAGGCGGGACAGGGGGCGAGTACCCCCAGCTTTCTTT. Translation gives CASSRRDRGRVPPAFF.

The rearrangement uses TRBV6-5 and TRBJ1-6; possible D gene TRBD1, 5 bases. The germline V gene encodes CDR1 MNHEY and CDR2 SVGAGI. The CDR3 loop spans 12 amino acids. Trimming stripped 7 bases from V and 9 bases from J, with 10 bases between. CDR3 in amino acids: CASKDRLSPLHF. DNA for the CDR3: TGTGCCAGCAAAGACAGACTTTCACCCCTCCACTTT.

This clone was counted only a few times. The chain joins TRBV3-1 (or the pseudogene TRBV3-2) to TRBJ1-2; tentative D call: TRBD1 (6 bases). CDR3 length: 13 amino acids. Trimming removed 6 bases at V and 2 bases at J, with 10 bases between. Germline CDR1 reads LGHDT; CDR2 reads YNNKEL (reference sequence). CDR3 nucleotides: TGTGCCAGCAGTCGCACAGGGAACTATGGCTACACCTTC. Its translation: CASSRTGNYGYTF.

A few counts support this clone. The same CDR3 also results from other DNA sequences found in this sample. The chain employs TRBV9 and TRBJ1-6; 7 nucleotides line up with TRBD1. CDR1 and CDR2 from the germline V gene are SGDLS and YYNGEE. The CDR3 spans 14 residues. V shed 2 bases, J shed 7 bases, and the junction held 3 bases outside the gene matches. The CDR3: CASSVTGENSPLHF. The CDR3 DNA reads as TGTGCCAGCAGCGTTACAGGGGAAAATTCACCCCTCCACTTT.

The V gene is TRBV3-1 (or the pseudogene TRBV3-2), the J gene TRBJ1-3; D is ambiguous. The CDR3 loop spans 14 amino acids. CDR1 is LGHDT and CDR2 is YNNKEL in the germline V gene (reference sequence). Trimming stripped 4 bases from V and 1 base from J, with 8 bases between. CDR3 coding DNA: TGTGCCAGCAGCCTCCGGGAGTCTGGAAACACCATATATTTT. Translated: CASSLRESGNTIYF.

The V call is TRBV21-1, the J call TRBJ2-1; whether TRBD2, the table's D call, matches the DNA was not checked. TRBV21-1 has pseudogene status. The CDR3 extends over 15 amino acids. The CDR3 loop is CASSGGSSSYNEQFF. CDR3 DNA sequence: TGTGCCAGCAGCGGGGGGAGCAGCTCCTACAATGAGCAGTTCTTC.

As to this clone: Other DNA sequences within the sample encode an identical CDR3. This chain connects TRBV5-1 to TRBJ2-6; maybe TRBD1 (6 bases). Germline CDR1 SGHRS, CDR2 YFSETQ. The CDR3 contains 15 residues. The V end was cut by 0 bases, the J end by 2 bases, with 6 bases between. The CDR3 sequence is CASSLAGAGANVLTF. DNA of the CDR3: TGCGCCAGCAGCTTGGCAGGGGCTGGGGCCAACGTCCTGACTTTC. The full variable domain, rest sourced from reference TRBV5-1 and TRBJ2-6, is KAGVTQTPRYLIKTRGQQVTLSCSPISGHRSVSWYQQTPGQGLQFLFEYFSETQRNKGNFPGRFSGRQFSNSRSEMNVSTLELGDSALYLCASSLAGAGANVLTFGAGSRLTVL.

To note about this clone: Different DNA sequences within this sample yield the same CDR3. The chain uses TRBV11-1 and TRBJ2-2; 7 bases line up with TRBD2. The J segment lost 0 bases and the V segment lost 3 bases, leaving 1 base of the junction unmatched. CDR3 length: 15 residues. Germline values: CDR1 SGHAT, CDR2 FQDESV (reference sequence). CDR3 nucleotides: TGTGCCAGCAGCTTGGGGGGGACGAACACCGGGGAGCTGTTTTTT. Translating it yields CASSLGGTNTGELFF.

The chain is built from TRBV10-3 and TRBJ1-5, with a weak D call TRBD1 (5 bases). The CDR3 is 13 amino acids. Trimming took off 6 bases at V and 2 bases at J, with 8 bases between the two ends. Germline V gives CDR1 ENHRY, CDR2 SYGVKD. The CDR3 is CAISAGRNQPQHF. The CDR3 DNA reads as TGTGCCATCAGCGCAGGGCGCAATCAGCCCCAGCATTTT.

In this sample, this clone turned up a few times. As DNA, the CDR3 is TGTGCCAGCAGTCCCTCACTAGCGGGAGATCAGTACTTC. Amino acid sequence: CASSPSLAGDQYF. V usage is TRBV14 and J usage is TRBJ2-7; 11 nucleotides line up with TRBD2. The CDR3 length is 13 residues. Trimming removed 6 bases from V and 10 bases from J; junction bases left unmatched: 8. Germline-derived CDR1 and CDR2 are SGHDN and FVKESK.

This rearrangement joins TRBV15 to TRBJ2-5; 7 bases align to TRBD1. The length of the CDR3 is 13 residues. Germline-derived CDR1 and CDR2 are LNHNV and YYDKDF (reference sequence). J lost 5 bases, V lost 3 bases, and 3 bases had no gene match. The CDR3 sequence is CATSRQGVETQYF. The CDR3, as DNA: TGTGCCACCAGCAGGCAGGGGGTGGAGACCCAGTACTTC. Full variable domain (remainder filled in from reference TRBV15 and TRBJ2-5): DAMVIQNPRYQVTQFGKPVTLSCSQTLNHNVMYWYQQKSSQAPKLLFHYYDKDFNNEADTPDNFQSRRPNTSFCFLDIRSPGLGDTAMYLCATSRQGVETQYFGPGTRLLVL.

The chain joins TRBV6-5 to TRBJ2-3; 8 bases line up with TRBD1. CDR1 and CDR2 from the germline V gene are MNHEY and SVGAGI. With V trimmed by 4 bases and J by 0 bases, 3 bases remained unmatched. The CDR3 runs to 15 residues. The CDR3 protein is CASSFRTGSTDTQYF. CDR3 nucleotides: TGTGCCAGCAGTTTCCGGACAGGGAGCACAGATACGCAGTATTTT.

The chain is built from TRBV6-5 and TRBJ1-1, with TRBD1 matching 7 bases. Trimming at V came to 6 bases and at J to 5 bases, leaving 9 bases not matched to a gene. The germline V gene encodes CDR1 MNHEY and CDR2 SVGAGI. The CDR3 runs to 14 residues. CDR3 residues: CASSLARGDTEAFF. The CDR3 coding sequence is TGTGCCAGCAGCTTGGCCAGGGGGGATACTGAAGCTTTCTTT.

The rearrangement joins TRBV6-6 to TRBJ1-2; weak D call: TRBD1 (6 bases). Germline values: CDR1 MNHNY, CDR2 SVGAGI (reference sequence). Trimming removed 0 bases from V and 6 bases from J, with 11 bases in between. The CDR3 runs to 14 residues. Here the CDR3 DNA reads TGTGCCAGCAGTTACTCACAGGGAATGGATGGCTACACCTTC. Amino acids: CASSYSQGMDGYTF.

There are a few counts of this clone. This chain connects TRBV2 to TRBJ1-2; 8 positions agree with TRBD1. The V and J ends lost 7 bases and 8 bases, in that order; junction bases with no gene match: 9. The CDR3 length is 13 residues. Germline V lookup: CDR1 SNHLY, CDR2 FYNNEI. The CDR3 nucleotides read TGTGCCAGCACTTCGGACAGGGCGCAAGGCTACACCTTC. It codes for CASTSDRAQGYTF. Full variable domain (rest looked up from reference TRBV2 and TRBJ1-2): EPEVTQTPSHQVTQMGQEVILRCVPISNHLYFYWYRQILGQKVEFLVSFYNNEISEKSEIFDDQFSVERPDGSNFTLKIRSTKLEDSAMYFCASTSDRAQGYTFGSGTRLTVV.

This clone has a handful of counts. The chain employs TRBV2 and TRBJ1-2; the match to TRBD1 covers 12 bases. The length of the CDR3 is 15 residues. Germline V gene data show CDR1 as SNHLY and CDR2 as FYNNEI. V was clipped by 10 bases and J by 0 bases; unmatched bases: 6. CDR3 nucleotide sequence: TGTGCCACCGGGACAGGGGGCCTCACTAACTATGGCTACACCTTC. This gives the protein CATGTGGLTNYGYTF.

This chain joins TRBV28 and TRBJ2-1, with 7 positions matching TRBD2. The V gene end was trimmed by 3 bases and the J gene end by 2 bases; junction bases not matched to a gene: 4. This CDR3 is built from 15 residues. The germline V gene has CDR1 MDHEN and CDR2 SYDVKM. In DNA form, the CDR3 reads TGTGCCAGCAGTTTGGGGGGGAGACCCTACAATGAGCAGTTCTTC. This encodes CASSLGGRPYNEQFF.

This clone was seen once. The chain carries TRBV2 and TRBJ2-6; possible D gene TRBD1, 6 bases. This CDR3 is built from 15 residues. CDR1 SNHLY and CDR2 FYNNEI come from the germline V gene. Trimming removed 3 bases at V and 2 bases at J, with 8 bases between. The CDR3 loop reads CASSEQGTGANVLTF. The CDR3 DNA reads as TGTGCCAGCAGTGAGCAGGGGACTGGGGCCAACGTCCTGACTTTC.

The chain is built from TRBV7-2 and TRBJ2-5; 8 bases agree with TRBD2. The V segment lost 6 bases and the J segment 4 bases; nucleotides outside the gene matches: 10. The CDR3 totals 15 residues. Germline values: CDR1 SGHTA, CDR2 FQGNSA. Here the CDR3 DNA reads TGTGCCAGCAGGCTGAGCGGGGGCCTCGGAGAGACCCAGTACTTC. This gives the protein CASRLSGGLGETQYF.

The chain links TRBV4-2 to TRBJ2-2; D is possibly TRBD2 (6 bases). V shed 0 bases and J shed 2 bases, with 10 bases lying between them. The CDR3 consists of 16 residues. Germline lookup yields CDR1 LGHNA and CDR2 YNFKEQ. In nucleotides, the CDR3 is TGTGCCAGCAGCCAAGAGGACGGGGGAAACACCGGGGAGCTGTTTTTT. Its protein is CASSQEDGGNTGELFF.

This chain connects TRBV10-3 to TRBJ1-2, with D unclear. Trimming cost V 1 base and J 5 bases, with 5 bases left between them. This CDR3 has 12 residues. Germline CDR1 ENHRY, CDR2 SYGVKD. This chain's CDR3 is CAISEWRYGYTF. CDR3 coding DNA: TGTGCCATCAGTGAGTGGAGGTATGGCTACACCTTC.

This chain connects TRBV10-3 to TRBJ2-5, with 10 positions matching TRBD2. Germline CDR1 reads ENHRY; CDR2 reads SYGVKD. V lost 5 bases and J lost 7; bases outside the gene matches: 7. The CDR3 contains 14 residues. Here the CDR3 reads CAISLAGEVGTQYF. The CDR3 coding sequence is TGTGCCATCAGTCTAGCGGGAGAGGTAGGGACCCAGTACTTC.

This clone occurred a few times. The chain employs TRBV11-2 and TRBJ1-2; TRBD1 aligns across 7 bases. The CDR3 has 13 amino acids. CDR1 and CDR2 (germline): SGHAT, FQNNGV. V shed 3 bases, J shed 2 bases, and the junction held 0 bases outside the gene matches. The CDR3, as DNA: TGTGCCAGCAGCTTGGGACAGAACTATGGCTACACCTTC. Protein sequence: CASSLGQNYGYTF.

The rearrangement links TRBV18 to TRBJ1-6; D perhaps matches TRBD1 (5 bases). There are 17 residues in the CDR3. In germline, CDR1 is KGHSH, CDR2 LQKENI. V was shortened by 2 bases and J by 0 bases, with 11 bases between the two germline ends. CDR3: CASSPEEGYSYNSPLHF. CDR3 DNA sequence: TGTGCCAGCTCACCAGAGGAGGGGTACTCCTATAATTCACCCCTCCACTTT.

V is TRBV6-6 and J is TRBJ1-2, with 7 bases aligning to TRBD1. J gave up 7 bases and V 7 bases, and 18 bases lay outside the gene matches. CDR3 length equals 16 residues. CDR1 is MNHNY and CDR2 is SVGAGI in the germline V gene (reference sequence). The CDR3: CASMVTGTASEGGYTF. The DNA of the CDR3 is TGTGCCAGCATGGTCACCGGGACAGCAAGTGAGGGTGGCTACACCTTC.